This TCR beta chain was sequenced in a study of T-cell memory formation after mild COVID-19. Overall study results and limits: Prior to infection, memory already included some responding clones, suggesting cross-reactive memory joined.

For this clonotype: Its antigen is not known.

MiXCR, applied by TCRdb to the 5' RACE reads, yields one record per CDR3 protein. The data show approximately 300,000 distinct CDR3 sequences, around a sixth seen once. The CDR3 has 14 residues. Germline CDR1 SNHLY, CDR2 FYNNEI. Trimming at V came to 5 bases and at J to 6 bases, leaving 5 bases not matched to a gene. This chain links TRBV2 with TRBJ2-5; 11 bases agree with TRBD2. The TCR sequence derives from a man younger than 35 who had mild COVID-19 (a few samples of this study predate the infection). Cell type and time point are not known. The source material was PBMCs or a T cell subset sorted from them (not recorded which). CDR3 region: CASSPGTSGQTQYF. The CDR3 DNA sequence: TGTGCCAGCAGTCCCGGGACTAGCGGACAGACCCAGTACTTC.